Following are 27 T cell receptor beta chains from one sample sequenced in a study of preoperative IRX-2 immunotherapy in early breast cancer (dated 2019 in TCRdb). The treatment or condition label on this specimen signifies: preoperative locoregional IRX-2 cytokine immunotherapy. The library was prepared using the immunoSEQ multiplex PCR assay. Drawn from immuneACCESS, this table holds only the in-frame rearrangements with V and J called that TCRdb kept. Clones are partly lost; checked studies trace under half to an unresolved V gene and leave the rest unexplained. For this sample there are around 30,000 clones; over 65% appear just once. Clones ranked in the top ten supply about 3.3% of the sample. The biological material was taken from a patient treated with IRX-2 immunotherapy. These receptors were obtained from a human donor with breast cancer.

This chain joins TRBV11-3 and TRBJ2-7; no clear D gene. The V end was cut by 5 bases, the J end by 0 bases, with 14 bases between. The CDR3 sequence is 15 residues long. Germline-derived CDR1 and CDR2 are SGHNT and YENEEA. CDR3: CASSPSVAFSYEQYF. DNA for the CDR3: TGTGCCAGCAGCCCATCAGTGGCGTTCTCCTACGAGCAGTACTTC.

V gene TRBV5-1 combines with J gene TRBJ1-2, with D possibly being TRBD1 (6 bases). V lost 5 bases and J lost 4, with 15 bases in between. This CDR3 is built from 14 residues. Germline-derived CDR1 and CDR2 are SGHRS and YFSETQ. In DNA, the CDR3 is TGCGCCAGCAGTTCTCAAGGGGGGGGCTATGGCTACACCTTC. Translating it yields CASSSQGGGYGYTF.

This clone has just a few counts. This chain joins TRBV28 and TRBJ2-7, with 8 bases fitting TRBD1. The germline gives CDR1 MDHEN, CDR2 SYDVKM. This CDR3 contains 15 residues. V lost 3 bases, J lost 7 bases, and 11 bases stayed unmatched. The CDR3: CASSFADRAVGEQYF. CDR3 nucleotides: TGTGCCAGCAGTTTCGCGGACAGGGCTGTCGGTGAGCAGTACTTC.

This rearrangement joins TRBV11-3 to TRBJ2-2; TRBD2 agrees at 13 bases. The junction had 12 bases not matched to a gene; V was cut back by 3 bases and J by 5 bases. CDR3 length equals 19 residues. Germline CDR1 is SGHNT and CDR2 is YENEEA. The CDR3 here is CASSFPSWTSGSGTGELFF. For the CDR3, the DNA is TGTGCCAGCAGCTTTCCTTCGTGGACTAGCGGGAGTGGAACCGGGGAGCTGTTTTTT.

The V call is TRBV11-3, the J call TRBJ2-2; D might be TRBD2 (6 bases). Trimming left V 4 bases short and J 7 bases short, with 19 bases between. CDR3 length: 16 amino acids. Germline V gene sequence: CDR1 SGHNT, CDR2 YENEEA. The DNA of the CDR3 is TGTGCCAGCAGCTCAATGACGGGGGTACAAGACGGGGAGCTGTTTTTT. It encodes CASSSMTGVQDGELFF.

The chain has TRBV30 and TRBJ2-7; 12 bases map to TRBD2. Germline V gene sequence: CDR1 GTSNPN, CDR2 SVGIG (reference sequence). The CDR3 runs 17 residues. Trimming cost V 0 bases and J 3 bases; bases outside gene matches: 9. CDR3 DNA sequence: TGTGCCTGGAGTGTACCGACTAGCGGGGGCCAGTACTACGAGCAGTACTTC. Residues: CAWSVPTSGGQYYEQYF.

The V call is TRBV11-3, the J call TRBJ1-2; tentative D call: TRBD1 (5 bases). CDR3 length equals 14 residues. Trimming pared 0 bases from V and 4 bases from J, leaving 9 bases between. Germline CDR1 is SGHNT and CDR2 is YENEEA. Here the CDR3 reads CASSLDPGRYGYTF. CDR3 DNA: TGTGCCAGCAGCTTAGACCCAGGGCGCTATGGCTACACCTTC.

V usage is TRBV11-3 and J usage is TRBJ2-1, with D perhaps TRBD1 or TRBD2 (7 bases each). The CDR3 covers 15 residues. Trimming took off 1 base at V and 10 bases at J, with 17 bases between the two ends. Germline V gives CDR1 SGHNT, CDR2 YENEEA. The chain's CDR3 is CASSLGGAGGVEQFF. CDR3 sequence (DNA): TGTGCCAGCAGCTTAGGTGGGGCAGGGGGGGTCGAGCAGTTCTTC.

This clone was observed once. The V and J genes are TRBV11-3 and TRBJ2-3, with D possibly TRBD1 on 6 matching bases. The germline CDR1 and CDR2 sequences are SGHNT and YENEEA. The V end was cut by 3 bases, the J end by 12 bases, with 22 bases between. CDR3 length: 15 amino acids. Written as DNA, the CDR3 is TGTGCCAGCAGCTTTTATCGGGACAACTTTCGGGTACAGTATTTT. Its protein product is CASSFYRDNFRVQYF.

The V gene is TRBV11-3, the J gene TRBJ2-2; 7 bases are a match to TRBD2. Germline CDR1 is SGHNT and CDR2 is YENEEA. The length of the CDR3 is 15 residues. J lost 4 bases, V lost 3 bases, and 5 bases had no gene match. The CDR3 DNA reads TGTGCCAGCAGCTTTTGGGGGGGTATCACCGGGGAGCTGTTTTTT. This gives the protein CASSFWGGITGELFF.

The CDR3 is CASSPRLAQVHEQYF. Written as DNA, the CDR3 is TGTGCCAGCAGCCCGCGACTAGCTCAGGTCCACGAGCAGTACTTC. This chain joins TRBV7-1 and TRBJ2-7; TRBD2 agrees at 7 bases. TRBV7-1 is an open reading frame whose function is uncertain. CDR3 size: 15 residues. V lost 5 bases and J lost 5; bases outside the gene matches: 12.

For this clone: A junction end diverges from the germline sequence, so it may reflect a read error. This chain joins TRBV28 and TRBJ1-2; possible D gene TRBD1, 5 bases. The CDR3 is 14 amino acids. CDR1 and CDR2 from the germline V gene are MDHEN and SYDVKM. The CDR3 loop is CASSFRGAGYGYTF. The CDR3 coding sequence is TGTGCCAGYAGTTTCAGAGGGGCCGGCTATGGCTACACCTTC.

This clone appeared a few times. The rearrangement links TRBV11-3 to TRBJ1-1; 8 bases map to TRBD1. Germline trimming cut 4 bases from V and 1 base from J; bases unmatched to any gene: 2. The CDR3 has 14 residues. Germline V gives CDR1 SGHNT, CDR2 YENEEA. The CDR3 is CASSYGQGNTEAFF. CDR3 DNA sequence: TGTGCCAGCAGCTACGGACAGGGGAACACTGAAGCTTTCTTT.

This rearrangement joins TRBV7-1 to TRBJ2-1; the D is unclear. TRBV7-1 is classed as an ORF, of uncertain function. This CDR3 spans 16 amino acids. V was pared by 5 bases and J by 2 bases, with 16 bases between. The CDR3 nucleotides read TGTGCCAGCAGCCAAAGTGGTTACACACCCTACAATGAGCAGTTCTTC. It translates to CASSQSGYTPYNEQFF.

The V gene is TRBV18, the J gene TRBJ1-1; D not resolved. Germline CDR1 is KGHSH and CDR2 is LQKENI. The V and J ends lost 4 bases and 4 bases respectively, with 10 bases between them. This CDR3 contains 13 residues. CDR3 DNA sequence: TGTGCCAGCTCACAGGGTGGGATCACTGAAGCTTTCTTT. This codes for CASSQGGITEAFF. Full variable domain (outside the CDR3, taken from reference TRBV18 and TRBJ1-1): NAGVMQNPRHLVRRRGQEARLRCSPMKGHSHVYWYRQLPEEGLKFMVYLQKENIIDESGMPKERFSAEFPKEGPSILRIQQVVRGDSAAYFCASSQGGITEAFFGQGTRLTVV.

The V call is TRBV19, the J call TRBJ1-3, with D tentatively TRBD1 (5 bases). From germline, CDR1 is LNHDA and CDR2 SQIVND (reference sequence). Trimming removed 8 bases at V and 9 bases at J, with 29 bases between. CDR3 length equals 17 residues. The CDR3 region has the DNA TGTGCCAGTCGACCCCCCAGGGCCGGGCCTACGGAAGGCACCATATATTTT. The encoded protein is CASRPPRAGPTEGTIYF.

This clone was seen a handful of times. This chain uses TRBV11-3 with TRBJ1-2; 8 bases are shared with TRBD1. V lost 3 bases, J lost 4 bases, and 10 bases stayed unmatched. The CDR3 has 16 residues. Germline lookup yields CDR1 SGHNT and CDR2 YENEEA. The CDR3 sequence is CASSLLGTGHSYGYTF. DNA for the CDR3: TGTGCCAGCAGCTTGTTGGGGACAGGACACTCCTATGGCTACACCTTC. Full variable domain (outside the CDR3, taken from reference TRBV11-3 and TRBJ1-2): EAGVVQSPRYKIIEKKQPVAFWCNPISGHNTLYWYLQNLGQGPELLIRYENEEAVDDSQLPKDRFSAERLKGVDSTLKIQPAELGDSAVYLCASSLLGTGHSYGYTFGSGTRLTVV.

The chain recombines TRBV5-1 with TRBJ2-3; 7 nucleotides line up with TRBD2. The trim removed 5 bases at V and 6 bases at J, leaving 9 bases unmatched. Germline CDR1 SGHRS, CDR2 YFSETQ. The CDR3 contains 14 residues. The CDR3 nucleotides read TGCGCCAGCAGAACGGGACTGCGGGGGGATACGCAGTATTTT. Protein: CASRTGLRGDTQYF.

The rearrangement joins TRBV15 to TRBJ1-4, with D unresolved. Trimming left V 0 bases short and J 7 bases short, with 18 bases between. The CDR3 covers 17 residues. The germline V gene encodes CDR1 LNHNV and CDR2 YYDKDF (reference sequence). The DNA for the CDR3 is TGTGCCACCAGCAGAGATCCGACCTCCCCGTCGGGTGAAAAACTGTTTTTT. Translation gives CATSRDPTSPSGEKLFF.

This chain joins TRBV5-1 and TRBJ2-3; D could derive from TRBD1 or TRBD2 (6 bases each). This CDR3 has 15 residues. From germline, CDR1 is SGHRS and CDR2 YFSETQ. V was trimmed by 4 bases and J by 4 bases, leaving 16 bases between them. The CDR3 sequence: CASSQEGGWADTQYF. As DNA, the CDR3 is TGCGCCAGCAGCCAGGAGGGGGGCTGGGCAGATACGCAGTATTTT.

The chain's CDR3 is CASSFRSTSLVRGANVLTF. Written as DNA, the CDR3 is TGTGCCAGCAGTTTCCGGAGTACTAGCCTAGTGAGAGGGGCCAACGTCCTGACTTTC. This chain links TRBV6-8 with TRBJ2-6, with D perhaps matching TRBD2 (6 bases). V lost 4 bases and J 4 bases, leaving 23 bases between the germline ends. CDR1 is MNHGY, CDR2 SAAAGT, per germline. The length of the CDR3 is 19 residues.

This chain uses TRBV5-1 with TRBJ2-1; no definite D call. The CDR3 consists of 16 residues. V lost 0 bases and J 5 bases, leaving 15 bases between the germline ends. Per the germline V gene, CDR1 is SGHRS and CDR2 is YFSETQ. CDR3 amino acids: CASSLGAAATDNEQFF. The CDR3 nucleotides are TGCGCCAGCAGCTTGGGGGCGGCAGCCACGGACAATGAGCAGTTCTTC.

The CDR3: CASRPWGDYGYTF. The CDR3 DNA sequence: TGTGCCAGCAGGCCGTGGGGAGACTATGGCTACACCTTC. The chain uses TRBV7-8 and TRBJ1-2; D unclear. Trimming took off 6 bases at V and 3 bases at J, with 11 bases between the two ends. CDR1 and CDR2 from the germline V gene are SGHVS and FQNEAQ. This CDR3 has 13 residues. Variable domain in full (rest from reference TRBV7-8 and TRBJ1-2): GAGVSQSPRYKVAKRGQDVALRCDPISGHVSLFWYQQALGQGPEFLTYFQNEAQLDKSGLPSDRFFAERPEGSVSTLKIQRTQQEDSAVYLCASRPWGDYGYTFGSGTRLTVV.

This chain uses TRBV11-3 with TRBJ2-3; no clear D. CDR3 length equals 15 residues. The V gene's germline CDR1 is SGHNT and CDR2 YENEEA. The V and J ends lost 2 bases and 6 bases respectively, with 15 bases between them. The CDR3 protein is CASSLLVSKGDTQYF. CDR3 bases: TGTGCCAGCAGCTTACTAGTAAGCAAAGGGGATACGCAGTATTTT.

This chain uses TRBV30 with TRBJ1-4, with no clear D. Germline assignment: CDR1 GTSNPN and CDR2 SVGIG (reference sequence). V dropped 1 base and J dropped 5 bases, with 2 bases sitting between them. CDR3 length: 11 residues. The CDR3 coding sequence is TGTGCCTGGAGTGGAAATGAAAAACTGTTTTTT. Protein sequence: CAWSGNEKLFF.

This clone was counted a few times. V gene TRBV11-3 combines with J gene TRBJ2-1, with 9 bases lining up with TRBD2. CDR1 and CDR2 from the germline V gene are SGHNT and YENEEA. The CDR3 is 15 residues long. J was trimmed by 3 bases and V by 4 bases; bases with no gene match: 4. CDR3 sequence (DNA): TGTGCCAGCAGCTCGCGGACTAGCGACTACAATGAGCAGTTCTTC. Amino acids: CASSSRTSDYNEQFF. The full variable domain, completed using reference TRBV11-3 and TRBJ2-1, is EAGVVQSPRYKIIEKKQPVAFWCNPISGHNTLYWYLQNLGQGPELLIRYENEEAVDDSQLPKDRFSAERLKGVDSTLKIQPAELGDSAVYLCASSSRTSDYNEQFFGPGTRLTVL.

The CDR3 protein is CASTLDRRNTEAFF. CDR3 nucleotide sequence: TGTGCCAGCACCTTGGACAGAAGGAACACTGAAGCTTTCTTT. The chain couples TRBV12-5 to TRBJ1-1; tentatively, D is TRBD1 (6 bases). This CDR3 region has 14 residues. Germline-derived CDR1 and CDR2 are LGHNT and FRNRAP. Full variable domain (remainder filled in from reference TRBV12-5 and TRBJ1-1): DARVTQTPRHKVTEMGQEVTMRCQPILGHNTVFWYRQTMMQGLELLAYFRNRAPLDDSGMPKDRFSAEMPDATLATLKIQPSEPRDSAVYFCASTLDRRNTEAFFGQGTRLTVV.